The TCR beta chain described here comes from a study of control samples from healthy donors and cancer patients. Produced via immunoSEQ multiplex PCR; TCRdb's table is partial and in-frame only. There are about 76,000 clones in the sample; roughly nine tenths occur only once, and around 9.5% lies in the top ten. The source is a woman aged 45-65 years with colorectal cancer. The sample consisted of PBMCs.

CDR3 sequence: CASSLDGNGQETQYF. Written as DNA, the CDR3 is TGTGCCAGCAGCTTAGACGGGAACGGCCAAGAGACCCAGTACTTC. The V and J genes are TRBV5-6 and TRBJ2-5; tentatively, D is TRBD2 (5 bases). This CDR3 has 15 amino acids. V was cut by 2 bases and J by 1 base, with 12 bases left in between. Germline assignment: CDR1 SGHDT and CDR2 YYEEEE.